This T cell receptor beta chain was captured in a study of T cell repertoires in ileal Crohn's disease. Study as a whole: All patients had surgery for stricturing (61%) or penetrating (around 40%) disease. Thiopurines (around 10) or anti-TNF agents (roughly 17) were given postoperatively to about half. Findings and limits, study-wide: Compared with non-smokers, active smokers at surgery showed more clonal expansions. All patients with clonality above 26.8% had endoscopic recurrence.

This clone was detected once. Its target is not known. Method: immunoSEQ multiplex PCR; TCRdb's copy keeps in-frame clones and lacks some. The sample holds more than 11,000 clones, about 73% seen once. V was trimmed by 4 bases and J by 5 bases, leaving 11 bases between them. This CDR3 spans 12 amino acids. In germline, CDR1 is SQVTM, CDR2 ANQGSEA. This sequence joins TRBV29-1 and TRBJ1-1; D gene uncertain. The source is an adult with Crohn's disease. The sequencing input was ileal tissue. The CDR3 protein is CSVVPFGTEAFF. The CDR3 nucleotides are TGCAGCGTTGTACCGTTCGGGACTGAAGCTTTCTTT.